A selection of T cell receptor beta chains follows, all from one sample in a study of blood T cell repertoires in COVID-19. This table comes from immunoSEQ multiplex PCR, and its TCRdb copy is limited to in-frame clones, with some not included. Among roughly 200,000 clones listed, approximately 81% were seen once. The sequencing input was PBMCs or T cells enriched from blood (not recorded which). The receptors derive from a middle-aged man who had recovered from COVID-19. Both conserved end residues are part of each CDR3. A D gene is named only where the DNA matches it firmly. Only some rows state a clone size, as once, few, many or a class for expanded clones.

d_call	v_call	j_call	clone_size	cdr3_nt	cdr3_aa
TRBD1	TRBV28	TRBJ1-5	.	TGTGCCAGCAGGCCCCCTCCCGGGACAGGGGGCTTGCAAGGCAATCAGCCCCAGCATTTT	CASRPPPGTGGLQGNQPQHF
.	TRBV30	TRBJ1-3	.	TGTGCCTGGAGCCGCCGGGTCAACACCCTGGCTGGAAACACCATATATTTT	CAWSRRVNTLAGNTIYF
TRBD2	TRBV30	TRBJ2-1	once	TGTGCCTGGAGTGGCAGCGGGAGCCCCACGGATGAGCAGTTCTTC	CAWSGSGSPTDEQFF
TRBD1	TRBV30	TRBJ2-7	.	TGTGCCTGGAGGCCGGGACAGGGGCTGGGAAGCGAGCAGTACTTC	CAWRPGQGLGSEQYF
.	TRBV13	TRBJ2-7	once	TGTGCCAGCAGCCTCACTGACTACGAGCAGTACTTC	CASSLTDYEQYF
TRBD2	TRBV5-1	TRBJ2-1	.	TGCGCCAGCAGCGCGCTAGCGGGAGTGCCCAATGAGCAGTTCTTC	CASSALAGVPNEQFF
TRBD2	TRBV7-9	TRBJ2-1	once	TGTGCCAGCAGCCAATCTGGACTAGCGGGAGTTGGGGAGCAGTTCTTC	CASSQSGLAGVGEQFF
.	TRBV30	TRBJ1-2	few	TGTGCCTGGAGTCCTTACTCGACAGGCGAACTCTATGGCTACACCTTC	CAWSPYSTGELYGYTF
.	TRBV12-3/TRBV12-4	TRBJ1-1	.	TGTGCCAGCAGTTTGGGGCCAAACACTGAAGCTTTCTTT	CASSLGPNTEAFF
.	TRBV7-8	TRBJ1-1	.	TGTGCCAGCAGCCCCCTGAGCGGCCACGAGACTGAAGCTTTCTTT	CASSPLSGHETEAFF
.	TRBV6-2/TRBV6-3	TRBJ1-1	.	TGTGCCAGCAGTTACCAAAGGGGCAGGGGATACACTGAAGCTTTCTTT	CASSYQRGRGYTEAFF
TRBD2	TRBV28	TRBJ2-2	.	TGTGCCAGCAGTCAGGGACTAGCAAGGGCCGGGGAGCTGTTTTTT	CASSQGLARAGELFF
.	TRBV6-5	TRBJ1-4	.	TGTGCCAGCAGTTACTCTGGGGGCGGTCCTGGGGAAAAACTGTTTTTT	CASSYSGGGPGEKLFF
.	TRBV4-3	TRBJ1-4	.	TGCGCCAGCAGCTCCCGCCAGAAAAATGAAAAACTGTTTTTT	CASSSRQKNEKLFF
.	TRBV6-5	TRBJ1-5	.	TGTGCCAGCAGTTATTCAGAAAGCAATCAGCCCCAGCATTTT	CASSYSESNQPQHF
TRBD2	TRBV5-1	TRBJ2-2	.	TGCGCCAGCAGCTTGGTACTAGCGGGAGGAACCGGGGAGCTGTTTTTT	CASSLVLAGGTGELFF
.	TRBV2	TRBJ2-7	.	TGTGCCAGCAGACGGGACATCGGAAGCTCCTACGAGCAGTACTTC	CASRRDIGSSYEQYF
TRBD1	TRBV9	TRBJ2-7	.	TGTGCCAGCACCCCGGGGGACAGGGACTACGAGCAGTACTTC	CASTPGDRDYEQYF
.	TRBV7-3	TRBJ2-1	.	TGTGCCAGCAGCTTAACGCGTTTGGACAATGAGCAGTTCTTC	CASSLTRLDNEQFF
.	TRBV18	TRBJ2-1	.	TGTGCCAGCTCCCCAGGACTGGCAGCATCGCAGTTCTTC	CASSPGLAASQFF
.	TRBV7-9	TRBJ1-1	few	TGTGCCAGCCAGCCGGGGGTAGGAGCTGAAGCTTTCTTT	CASQPGVGAEAFF
.	TRBV18	TRBJ1-2	.	TGTGCCACCTCAATGGACAGTCTCTATGGCTACACCTTC	CATSMDSLYGYTF
TRBD1	TRBV11-2	TRBJ2-7	.	TGTGCCAGCACCATCGGACAGGGGCTGTACGAGCAGTACTTC	CASTIGQGLYEQYF
TRBD1	TRBV12-3/TRBV12-4	TRBJ2-1	.	TGTGCCTGCGGACAGGGCTACAATGAGCAGTTCTTC	CACGQGYNEQFF
.	TRBV21-1	TRBJ1-1	.	TGTGCCAAACTGAGAGGGGGTGAAGTGAACACTGAAGCTTTCTTT	CAKLRGGEVNTEAFF